Only a few counts were recorded for the clone carrying this T cell receptor beta chain. The target antigen is unknown. These data come from a study of T cells after yellow fever vaccination. Study results and caveats: Overall, a small share of clonotypes was seen in both CD4 and CD8 compartments. Booster sampling recovered most clones from primary vaccination (approximately 97% CD4, approximately 88% CD8).

V trimming: 8 bases; J trimming: 1 base; junction bases outside the gene matches: 4. Germline loops: CDR1 MNHNS, CDR2 SASEGT. The CDR3 runs 15 residues. MiXCR, run by TCRdb on the 5' RACE reads, gives a single entry per CDR3 protein. Here the sample spans 300,000 to 400,000 distinct CDR3 sequences, 6.2% being singletons. This clonotype originated in a man under 40 who received the YFV17D yellow fever vaccine. The rearrangement joins TRBV6-1 to TRBJ2-5; 13 bases fit TRBD2. Sample: PBMCs, taken 5 days after the yellow fever booster vaccination. CDR3 DNA: TGTGCCAGCCGGACTAGCGGGAGTTTCCAAGAGACCCAGTACTTC. It is translated as CASRTSGSFQETQYF.